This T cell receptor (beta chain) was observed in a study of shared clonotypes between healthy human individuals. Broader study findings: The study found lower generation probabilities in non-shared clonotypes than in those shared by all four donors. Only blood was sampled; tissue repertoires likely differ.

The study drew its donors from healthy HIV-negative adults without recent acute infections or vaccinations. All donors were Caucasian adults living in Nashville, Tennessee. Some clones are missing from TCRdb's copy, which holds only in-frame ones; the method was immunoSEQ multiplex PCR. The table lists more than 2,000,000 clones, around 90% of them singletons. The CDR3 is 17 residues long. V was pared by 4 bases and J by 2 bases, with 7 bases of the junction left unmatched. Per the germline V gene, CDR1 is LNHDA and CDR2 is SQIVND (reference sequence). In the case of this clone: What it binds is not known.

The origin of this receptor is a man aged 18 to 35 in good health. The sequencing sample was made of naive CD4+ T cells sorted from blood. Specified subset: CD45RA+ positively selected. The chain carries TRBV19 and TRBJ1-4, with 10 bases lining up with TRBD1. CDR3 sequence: CASSTPGQGSTNEKLFF. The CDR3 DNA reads TGTGCCAGTAGTACTCCGGGACAGGGGTCGACTAATGAAAAACTGTTTTTT.